A selection of T cell receptor beta chains follows, all from one sample in a study of response to subunit inactivated influenza vaccine. TCRdb ran MiXCR on the RT-PCR reads and lists one entry per CDR3 protein. The table shows hundreds of thousands of distinct CDR3 sequences, with over 9% occurring only once. These same data were also listed under a study on T cells expressing NK-cell markers.

Sequenced here: PBMCs from blood, sampled on the day of vaccination. The receptor source for this set is a man between 50 and 59 years old who received an inactivated influenza vaccine. Both conserved end residues are part of each CDR3. Fields, in order: V gene, D gene, J gene, clone size, CDR3 DNA, CDR3 protein. A D gene is named only where the DNA matches it firmly. For some rows the clone size is stated as once, few or many, or as a class when expanded; others skip it.

TRBV7-2,TRBD2,TRBJ2-5,few,TGTGCCAGCAGCCGACTAGCGGGGGGGCACCCGACCCAGTACTTC,CASSRLAGGHPTQYF
TRBV12-3/TRBV12-4,.,TRBJ1-2,.,TGTGCCAGCACCCGTGCGGAGCTTGGCGGCTACACCTTC,CASTRAELGGYTF
TRBV9,TRBD2,TRBJ2-7,few,TGTGCCAGCAGCGTAGCCGGGACTAGCTCCTACGAGCAGTACTTC,CASSVAGTSSYEQYF
TRBV21-1,.,TRBJ1-5,.,TGTGCCAGCGGACAGGGGGAGCATTTT,CASGQGEHF
TRBV9,.,TRBJ2-5,.,TGTGCCAGCAGCGACCCCATCGGAGAGGGAGGACAAGAGACCCAGTACTTC,CASSDPIGEGGQETQYF
TRBV18,.,TRBJ2-6,many,TGTGCCAGCTCACACCGCTCTGGGGCCAACGTCCTGACTTTC,CASSHRSGANVLTF
TRBV5-1,.,TRBJ2-5,.,TGCGCCAGCAGGCCCACCTTCCAAGAGACCCAGTACTTC,CASRPTFQETQYF
TRBV4-1,.,TRBJ2-3,.,TGCGCCAGCAGCCGGGCTAGCAGATCTAGCACAGATACGCAGTATTTT,CASSRASRSSTDTQYF
TRBV6-1,.,TRBJ1-6,few,TGTGCCAGCAGTGGGGACAATTATAATTCACCCCTCCACTTT,CASSGDNYNSPLHF
TRBV5-1,.,TRBJ2-1,few,TGCGCCAGCAGCTTGGCCGTGGCTAATGAGCAGTTCTTC,CASSLAVANEQFF
TRBV6-1,.,TRBJ1-6,.,TGTGCCAGCAGAATTAGACAGAATCTTAATTCACCCCTCCACTTT,CASRIRQNLNSPLHF
TRBV20-1,.,TRBJ2-5,.,TGCAGTGCTAGAGTCCCCCCGTACCAAGAGACCCAGTACTTC,CSARVPPYQETQYF
TRBV11-2,.,TRBJ1-5,few,TGTGCCAGCAGCTTAGATTATGGACAGCCCCAGCATTTT,CASSLDYGQPQHF
TRBV6-5,.,TRBJ2-2,few,TGTGCCAGCAGTTACTCGGCCTTGCCCAACACCGGGGAGCTGTTTTTT,CASSYSALPNTGELFF
TRBV5-1,TRBD1,TRBJ1-4,few,TGCGCCAGCAGCTTGGCGGGGACAGAAGAAAAACTGTTTTTT,CASSLAGTEEKLFF
TRBV5-1,TRBD1,TRBJ2-1,.,TGCGCCAGCAGCGCTTACAGGGGCCCCTCTAACAATGAGCAGTTCTTC,CASSAYRGPSNNEQFF